One sample yielded the 12 T cell receptor beta chains listed below, sequenced in a study of T-cell memory formation after mild COVID-19. TCRdb processed the 5' RACE reads anew with MiXCR; each CDR3 protein has one entry. The sample includes roughly 560,000 distinct CDR3 sequences, over 20% of them seen just once. The sample was PBMCs or a T cell subset sorted from them (not recorded which). These receptors originate from an adult woman who had mild COVID-19 (a few samples of this study predate the infection). Cell type and time point are not known.

This clonotype appeared a few times. The chain combines TRBV29-1 with TRBJ2-6; 9 bases are a match to TRBD1. The CDR3 contains 16 residues. V was pared by 4 bases and J by 0 bases, with 4 bases of the junction left unmatched. The germline gives CDR1 SQVTM, CDR2 ANQGSEA. CDR3 region: CSVGDRESSGANVLTF. The CDR3 DNA is TGCAGCGTTGGGGACAGGGAAAGCTCTGGGGCCAACGTCCTGACTTTC.

There are a few counts of this clonotype. The chain uses TRBV9 and TRBJ2-2; tentative D call: TRBD1 (6 bases). The ends were cut back, 9 bases at V and 5 bases at J, with 8 bases in the middle. CDR3 length: 11 amino acids. The V gene's germline CDR1 is SGDLS and CDR2 YYNGEE. Here the CDR3 DNA reads TGTGCCACCGGACAGACCGGGGAGCTGTTTTTT. Amino acids: CATGQTGELFF.

The J gene is TRBJ2-3, the V gene TRBV4-2; D is unclear. CDR3 length equals 13 residues. Germline V lookup: CDR1 LGHNA, CDR2 YNFKEQ. V was trimmed by 0 bases and J by 3 bases, leaving 4 bases between them. The CDR3 coding sequence is TGTGCCAGCAGCCAAGATCGGACAGATACGCAGTATTTT. This encodes CASSQDRTDTQYF.

This chain links TRBV25-1 with TRBJ2-5; TRBD2 is a possible D gene (5 bases). With 10 bases removed from V and 7 bases from J, the gap between germline ends came to 13 bases. This CDR3 contains 11 residues. The germline CDR1 and CDR2 sequences are MGHDK and SYGVNS. CDR3 sequence (DNA): TGTGCCACGAGAAGCGAGGGGACCCAGTACTTC. This sequence encodes CATRSEGTQYF. Full variable domain (remainder filled in from reference TRBV25-1 and TRBJ2-5): EADIYQTPRYLVIGTGKKITLECSQTMGHDKMYWYQQDPGMELHLIHYSYGVNSTEKGDLSSESTVSRIRTEHFPLTLESARPSHTSQYLCATRSEGTQYFGPGTRLLVL.

At least ten counts were recorded for this clonotype. This chain uses TRBV20-1 with TRBJ2-1; no clear D. Germline CDR1 is DFQATT and CDR2 is SNEGSKA (reference sequence). V lost 4 bases and J 5 bases, leaving 3 bases between the germline ends. This CDR3 region has 10 residues. As DNA, the CDR3 is TGCAGTGCTAAACACAATGAGCAGTTCTTC. Its translation: CSAKHNEQFF.

This clonotype came up a few times. This chain joins TRBV29-1 and TRBJ2-7; perhaps D is TRBD1 or TRBD2 (5 bases each). Germline-derived CDR1 and CDR2 are SQVTM and ANQGSEA. The length of the CDR3 is 14 residues. The ends were cut back, 6 bases at V and 2 bases at J, with 17 bases in the middle. The CDR3 region is CSVVDTGTTYEQYF. CDR3 in DNA: TGCAGCGTCGTCGATACCGGGACCACCTACGAGCAGTACTTC.

The CDR3 loop is CASSEWSYGYTF. In nucleotides, the CDR3 is TGTGCCAGCAGTGAATGGTCCTATGGCTACACCTTC. The chain carries TRBV25-1 and TRBJ1-2; D not certain. This CDR3 spans 12 amino acids. The germline CDR1 and CDR2 sequences are MGHDK and SYGVNS. V lost 1 base and J lost 4, with 4 bases in between.

The sample holds a few counts of this clonotype. V usage is TRBV9 and J usage is TRBJ2-1, with 14 bases lining up with TRBD2. CDR3 size: 16 residues. J gave up 7 bases and V 2 bases, and 5 bases lay outside the gene matches. Germline V gene data show CDR1 as SGDLS and CDR2 as YYNGEE. In nucleotides, the CDR3 is TGTGCCAGCAGCGTTCAGGGACTAGCGGGAGTGAATGAGCAGTTCTTC. Translated: CASSVQGLAGVNEQFF.

The rearrangement links TRBV5-1 to TRBJ2-2; 7 nucleotides agree with TRBD2. CDR3 length: 17 residues. The germline V gene has CDR1 SGHRS and CDR2 YFSETQ. The V segment lost 1 base and the J segment 1 base; nucleotides outside the gene matches: 7. This chain's CDR3 is CASSLSERDLNTGELFF. DNA of the CDR3: TGCGCCAGCAGCTTGTCTGAGCGGGACCTGAACACCGGGGAGCTGTTTTTT.

V usage is TRBV7-9 and J usage is TRBJ2-7; 11 bases are a match to TRBD1. CDR3 length: 14 amino acids. V was pared by 7 bases and J by 3 bases, with 5 bases of the junction left unmatched. Germline loops: CDR1 SEHNR, CDR2 FQNEAQ (reference sequence). The CDR3: CASMSGTGGYEQYF. In DNA form, the CDR3 reads TGTGCCAGCATGTCCGGGACAGGGGGCTACGAGCAGTACTTC.

This clonotype was recorded a few times. CDR3 in amino acids: CASSRFSGGRFNEQFF. The CDR3 nucleotides read TGCGCCAGCAGCCGGTTTAGCGGGGGCCGGTTCAATGAGCAGTTCTTC. The gene calls are TRBV4-1 and TRBJ2-1; 9 bases are shared with TRBD2. V lost 4 bases to trimming and J lost 6 bases; unmatched junction nucleotides: 10. CDR3 size: 16 residues. Germline V lookup: CDR1 MGHRA, CDR2 YSYEKL.

This clonotype was detected only a few times. The rearrangement joins TRBV7-6 to TRBJ2-1; TRBD2 matches 12 bases. V was pared by 3 bases and J by 6 bases, with 3 bases of the junction left unmatched. The CDR3 is 15 residues long. The germline V gene has CDR1 SGHVS and CDR2 FNYEAQ. The CDR3 bases are TGTGCCAGCAGCTTCACGGGACTAGCGGGCAATGAGCAGTTCTTC. Translated, it gives CASSFTGLAGNEQFF.